Shown below are 21 T cell receptor beta chains from a single sample sequenced in a study of identical twins. TCRdb re-called the 5' RACE reads through MiXCR, storing one row per CDR3 protein. Here the sample spans a few hundred thousand distinct CDR3 sequences, 9% to 15% being singletons. This same sample was also part of a study on yellow fever vaccine responses in identical twins.

Sequencing was carried out using CD8+ T cells sorted from blood. These TCRs come from a woman between 18 and 29 years old in good health.

In this sample, this clonotype turned up a few times. This sequence joins TRBV7-9 and TRBJ1-1, with D uncertain. V lost 1 base and J 3 bases, leaving 9 bases between the germline ends. This CDR3 has 14 amino acids. The germline CDR1 and CDR2 sequences are SEHNR and FQNEAQ (reference sequence). The CDR3 DNA sequence: TGTGCCAGCAGCTTAGGGGTAGGAGACACTGAAGCTTTCTTT. It encodes CASSLGVGDTEAFF.

The chain has TRBV27 and TRBJ2-1; 8 nucleotides agree with TRBD2. V dropped 2 bases and J dropped 9; count of bases not matched to a gene: 15. The CDR3 is 17 residues long. Germline V gene sequence: CDR1 MNHEY, CDR2 SMNVEV (reference sequence). As DNA, the CDR3 is TGTGCCAGCAGTTTAGGTCCCCCCCGGGAGGGTTTCGGTGAGCAGTTCTTC. This codes for CASSLGPPREGFGEQFF.

This clonotype appeared a few times. The chain couples TRBV7-6 to TRBJ2-1; 9 positions agree with TRBD2. The CDR3 has 15 amino acids. V lost 5 bases to trimming and J lost 7 bases; unmatched junction nucleotides: 9. Germline V gene data show CDR1 as SGHVS and CDR2 as FNYEAQ. The CDR3 region has the DNA TGTGCCAGCAGCCCAAGCGGGGGGATAAGGAATGAGCAGTTCTTC. Translation: CASSPSGGIRNEQFF.

V gene TRBV28 combines with J gene TRBJ2-7; D is undetermined. The germline V gene encodes CDR1 MDHEN and CDR2 SYDVKM. V gave up 5 bases and J gave up 6 bases, with 11 bases separating them. This CDR3 region has 12 residues. The DNA for the CDR3 is TGTGCCAGCAGTCCCTCTGAAGGCGAGCAGTACGTC. This sequence encodes CASSPSEGEQYV.

There are many counts of this clonotype. V gene TRBV5-1 combines with J gene TRBJ2-3; 14 bases fit TRBD2. Germline loops: CDR1 SGHRS, CDR2 YFSETQ. Trimming removed 4 bases from V and 6 bases from J; junction bases left unmatched: 28. This CDR3 spans 23 amino acids. DNA of the CDR3: TGCGCCAGCAGCCGGACTACCCGACACCCCCGGCGACTAGCGGGAGGGCCCGAGGATACGCAGTATTTT. This gives the protein CASSRTTRHPRRLAGGPEDTQYF.

The J gene is TRBJ2-3, the V gene TRBV4-2; perhaps TRBD1 as D (5 bases). Trimming stripped 1 base from V and 6 bases from J, with 17 bases between. This CDR3 is built from 16 residues. Per the germline V gene, CDR1 is LGHNA and CDR2 is YNFKEQ. In DNA, the CDR3 is TGTGCCAGCAGCCAAGGGAGTTTCAACCCAGGGGATACGCAGTATTTT. This translates into CASSQGSFNPGDTQYF.

The CDR3 is CASSRQGPGDEQFF. CDR3 sequence (DNA): TGTGCCAGCAGTCGACAGGGCCCGGGGGATGAGCAGTTCTTC. The rearrangement uses TRBV28 and TRBJ2-1; D might be TRBD1 (7 bases). This CDR3 is built from 14 residues. Trimming left V 5 bases short and J 8 bases short, with 16 bases between. CDR1 is MDHEN and CDR2 is SYDVKM in the germline V gene.

This clonotype showed up many times. An end of the junction does not agree with germline; a read error may underlie this. This rearrangement joins TRBV4-1 to TRBJ1-1; a weak D match, TRBD1 (6 bases). CDR3 length equals 13 residues. Per germline, CDR1 MGHRA and CDR2 YSYEKL. The CDR3 sequence is CASSQGGNTEAFF. CDR3 nucleotides: TGTGCCAGCAGCCAAGGGGGGAACACTGAAGCTTTCTTT.

In this sample, this clonotype turned up a few times. The gene calls are TRBV9 and TRBJ2-1; TRBD2 matches at 8 bases. The CDR3 sequence is 15 residues long. After removal of 2 bases from V and 6 bases from J, the junction contained 7 bases not matched to a gene. The germline gives CDR1 SGDLS, CDR2 YYNGEE. The CDR3 region is CASSVSTSGLNEQFF. The CDR3 nucleotides read TGTGCCAGCAGCGTGTCAACTAGCGGACTCAATGAGCAGTTCTTC.

This rearrangement joins TRBV11-1 to TRBJ2-1; TRBD1 might be the D (6 bases). This CDR3 comprises 17 residues. With 0 bases removed from V and 4 bases from J, the gap between germline ends came to 16 bases. Germline CDR1 reads SGHAT; CDR2 reads FQDESV (reference sequence). This CDR3 reads CASSLAMLGTKYNEQFF. The CDR3 DNA sequence: TGTGCCAGCAGCTTAGCAATGCTAGGGACAAAATACAATGAGCAGTTCTTC.

This clonotype was found many times. The chain carries TRBV20-1 and TRBJ2-1; D remains ambiguous. The CDR3 spans 14 residues. Germline V gene data show CDR1 as DFQATT and CDR2 as SNEGSKA (reference sequence). V shed 3 bases and J shed 4 bases, with 13 bases lying between them. The DNA of the CDR3 is TGCAGTGCTAGGGACGTCTCCGATTACAATGAGCAGTTCTTC. Residues: CSARDVSDYNEQFF.

This clonotype was seen a handful of times. DNA for the CDR3: TGTGCCAACACGGGACTAGATTCCTACGAGCAGTACTTC. Its translation: CANTGLDSYEQYF. The genes are TRBV2 and TRBJ2-7, with 8 bases identical to TRBD2. The V gene end was trimmed by 10 bases and the J gene end by 1 base; junction bases not matched to a gene: 6. CDR1 is SNHLY and CDR2 is FYNNEI in the germline V gene. CDR3 length: 13 amino acids.

This clonotype was seen more than once but under ten times. The CDR3 sequence is CASSPRGEVGSPLHF. As DNA, the CDR3 is TGTGCCAGTAGTCCACGGGGCGAAGTAGGATCACCCCTCCACTTT. The J gene is TRBJ1-6, the V gene TRBV19; possible D gene TRBD1, 5 bases. The CDR3 is 15 residues long. The germline V gene encodes CDR1 LNHDA and CDR2 SQIVND (reference sequence). With 5 bases removed from V and 10 bases from J, the gap between germline ends came to 18 bases.

CDR3 sequence: CASSRSVVRGRTGELFF. CDR3 DNA sequence: TGTGCCAGCAGCCGATCAGTAGTGCGCGGCCGAACCGGGGAGCTGTTTTTT. The chain has TRBV7-7 and TRBJ2-2; D not resolved. Germline loops: CDR1 SSHAT, CDR2 FNYEAQ (reference sequence). Trimming removed 5 bases from V and 5 bases from J, with 21 bases in between. This CDR3 contains 17 residues. Drawing the rest from reference TRBV7-7 and TRBJ2-2, the complete variable domain is GAGVSQSPRYKVTKRGQDVTLRCDPISSHATLYWYQQALGQGPEFLTYFNYEAQPDKSGLPSDRFSAERPEGSISTLTIQRTEQRDSAMYRCASSRSVVRGRTGELFFGEGSRLTVL.

CDR3 DNA sequence: TGTGCCAGCAGTGGTCAGGGGAACTACAATGAGCAGTTCTTC. This translates into CASSGQGNYNEQFF. The V gene is TRBV2, the J gene TRBJ2-1, with D possibly matching TRBD1 (6 bases). CDR1 SNHLY and CDR2 FYNNEI come from the germline V gene. Trimming left V 4 bases short and J 3 bases short, with 10 bases between. There are 14 residues in the CDR3.

The chain recombines TRBV4-2 with TRBJ2-1; TRBD2 aligns across 11 bases. This CDR3 has 15 residues. CDR1 and CDR2 from the germline V gene are LGHNA and YNFKEQ. Trimming took 4 bases from V and 5 from J; bases not matched to a gene: 4. CDR3 residues: CASSPFSGGDNEQFF. The CDR3 DNA reads as TGTGCCAGCAGCCCCTTTAGCGGGGGGGACAATGAGCAGTTCTTC.

This chain joins TRBV4-1 and TRBJ2-7; TRBD1 aligns across 9 bases. The V gene's germline CDR1 is MGHRA and CDR2 YSYEKL. The junction had 6 bases not matched to a gene; V was cut back by 7 bases and J by 2 bases. The CDR3 totals 14 residues. CDR3 residues: CASNRGQGAYEQYF. In nucleotides, the CDR3 is TGCGCCAGCAACAGGGGGCAGGGGGCCTACGAGCAGTACTTC.

The genes are TRBV5-1 and TRBJ2-2; D possibly corresponds to TRBD1 (5 bases). CDR1 is SGHRS and CDR2 is YFSETQ in the germline V gene. This CDR3 has 16 residues. V was clipped by 0 bases and J by 3 bases, with 12 bases between them. The CDR3 protein is CASSLVPAGYTGELFF. The CDR3 region has the DNA TGCGCCAGCAGCTTGGTCCCGGCAGGGTACACCGGGGAGCTGTTTTTT.

The gene calls are TRBV6-1 and TRBJ2-7, with D perhaps TRBD1 or TRBD2 (5 bases each). V lost 6 bases, J lost 6 bases, and 18 bases lay in between. This CDR3 has 14 amino acids. Germline V CDR1 and CDR2: MNHNS, SASEGT. The CDR3, as DNA: TGTGCCAGCAGGCCGGGCCTAGGGGAGCGCGAGCAGTACTTC. Translating it yields CASRPGLGEREQYF.

J is TRBJ2-4 and V is TRBV7-6, with TRBD1 matching 8 bases. Germline V gene lookup returns CDR1 SGHVS and CDR2 FNYEAQ. This CDR3 contains 14 residues. V shed 5 bases and J 10 bases; nucleotides not matched to a gene: 10. The CDR3 protein is CASSRGQGSWIQYF. As DNA, the CDR3 is TGTGCCAGCAGCCGAGGACAGGGCTCTTGGATTCAGTACTTC.

This clonotype was counted only a few times. The chain employs TRBV20-1 and TRBJ2-7, with D possibly being TRBD2 (5 bases). Trimming removed 3 bases from V and 4 bases from J, with 10 bases in between. CDR1 DFQATT and CDR2 SNEGSKA come from the germline V gene (reference sequence). The CDR3 sequence is 12 residues long. The CDR3 reads CSARPGGYEQYF. The CDR3 nucleotides are TGCAGTGCTAGGCCCGGAGGTTACGAGCAGTACTTC.